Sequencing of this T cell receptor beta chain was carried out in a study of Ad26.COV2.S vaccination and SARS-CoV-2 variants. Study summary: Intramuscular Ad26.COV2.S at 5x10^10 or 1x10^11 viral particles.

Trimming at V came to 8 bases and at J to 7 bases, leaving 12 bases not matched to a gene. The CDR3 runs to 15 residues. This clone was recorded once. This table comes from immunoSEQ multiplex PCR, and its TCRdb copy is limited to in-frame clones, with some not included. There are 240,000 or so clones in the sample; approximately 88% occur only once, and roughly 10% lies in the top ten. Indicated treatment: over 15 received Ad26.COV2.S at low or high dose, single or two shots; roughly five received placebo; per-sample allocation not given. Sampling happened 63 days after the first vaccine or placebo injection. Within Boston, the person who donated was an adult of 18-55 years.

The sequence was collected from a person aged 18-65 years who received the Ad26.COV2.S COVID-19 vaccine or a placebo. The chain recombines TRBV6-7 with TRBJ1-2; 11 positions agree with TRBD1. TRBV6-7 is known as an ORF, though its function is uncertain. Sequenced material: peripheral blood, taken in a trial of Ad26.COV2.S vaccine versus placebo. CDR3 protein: CASRSVGQGVAGYTF. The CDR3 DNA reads TGTGCCAGCCGATCCGTGGGACAGGGGGTCGCTGGCTACACCTTC.